One TCR beta chain is described in this entry. Its antigen is still unknown. These data are taken from a study of cytomegalovirus exposure and HLA in healthy donors. Study-wide context: Roughly 85 million unique TCRs from HLA-typed donors were held in an early release of data. Study observations and caveats: Accurate predictions that matched the HLA-A and HLA-B alleles of most subjects were reportedly made from TCR beta sequences.

Primers included in the PCR were 60 Vbeta and 13 Jbeta primers. Libraries were prepared by immunoSEQ multiplex PCR; TCRdb keeps only in-frame clonotypes and omits some of them. Of roughly 200,000 clones detected, roughly four fifths appear once; the ten largest clones hold 0.58%. The CDR3 has 15 amino acids. Germline CDR1 and CDR2: MGHDK and SYGVNS. V lost 3 bases and J lost 8, with 17 bases in between. This receptor was obtained from a woman aged 40 to 50 in good health and CMV-seronegative. The specimen sequenced was PBMCs. The gene calls are TRBV25-1 and TRBJ2-1; D is perhaps TRBD2 (6 bases). In nucleotides, the CDR3 is TGTGCCAGCAGTGATAGTCGGGGGTTGGGGGATGAGCAGTTCTTC. Translation: CASSDSRGLGDEQFF.